This note documents a single TCR beta chain sequence. Its antigen is still unknown. The sample originates from a study of cytomegalovirus exposure and HLA in healthy donors. The assay was immunoSEQ multiplex PCR, and TCRdb's table has in-frame clones only and misses some. The table shows 150,000 to 200,000 clones, with roughly 84% occurring only once. CDR1 is LNHDA and CDR2 is SQIVND in the germline V gene (reference sequence). J was trimmed by 3 bases and V by 6 bases; bases with no gene match: 8. This CDR3 region has 15 residues. Overall study results and limits: Investigators reported fewer than 200 TCR beta chains as tied to cytomegalovirus.

V usage is TRBV19 and J usage is TRBJ1-5; TRBD1 matches 7 bases. This TCR was sampled from a woman aged 25-40 years in good health and CMV-seropositive. The sample comprised PBMCs. The CDR3 DNA follows: TGTGCCAGTAGCCTTAGTACAGGGGTCAATCAGCCCCAGCATTTT. It translates to CASSLSTGVNQPQHF.